Listed here are 5 T cell receptor beta chains from one sample, sequenced in a study of blood T cell repertoires in COVID-19. The data were produced by immunoSEQ multiplex PCR, yet TCRdb's version contains in-frame clones alone and is incomplete. The sample lists approximately 150,000 clones; around four fifths were seen once. The sequencing sample was made of peripheral blood. The receptors were sampled from a man between 70 and 80 years old with acute or convalescent COVID-19.

The chain employs TRBV5-1 and TRBJ2-1; 8 bases match TRBD2. The CDR3 covers 14 residues. From germline, CDR1 is SGHRS and CDR2 YFSETQ. Trimming at V came to 1 base and at J to 6 bases, leaving 3 bases not matched to a gene. In nucleotides, the CDR3 is TGCGCCAGCAGCTTGACGGGGGGGTTCAATGAGCAGTTCTTC. It encodes CASSLTGGFNEQFF.

The rearrangement joins TRBV3-1 (or the pseudogene TRBV3-2) to TRBJ1-6; perhaps TRBD1 as D (5 bases). Germline CDR1 LGHDT, CDR2 YNNKEL (reference sequence). The CDR3 is 15 amino acids. Trimming left V 4 bases short and J 4 bases short, with 11 bases between. The CDR3 nucleotides read TGTGCCAGCAGCCCCGGACGGGGGTATAATTCACCCCTCCACTTT. This gives the protein CASSPGRGYNSPLHF.

The J gene is TRBJ2-3, the V gene TRBV18, with TRBD2 matching 14 bases. The CDR3 has 18 amino acids. CDR1 KGHSH and CDR2 LQKENI come from the germline V gene. V dropped 5 bases and J dropped 0; count of bases not matched to a gene: 7. CDR3 nucleotides: TGTGCCAGCTCAGCCGGGACTAGCGGGGGCCCTAGCACAGATACGCAGTATTTT. Its protein is CASSAGTSGGPSTDTQYF.

The rearrangement links TRBV3-1 (or the pseudogene TRBV3-2) to TRBJ2-5; 10 bases are shared with TRBD1. CDR3 length equals 16 residues. Germline V gene data show CDR1 as LGHDT and CDR2 as YNNKEL (reference sequence). The V and J ends lost 4 bases and 2 bases, in that order; junction bases with no gene match: 7. CDR3 nucleotides: TGTGCCAGCAGCCTTAACCCGGGACAGGGGCAAGAGACCCAGTACTTC. It codes for CASSLNPGQGQETQYF.

The chain is built from TRBV29-1 and TRBJ2-7; 10 bases line up with TRBD1. Unmatched junction bases numbered 2, after V lost 1 base and J lost 2 bases. In germline, CDR1 is SQVTM, CDR2 ANQGSEA. This CDR3 contains 14 residues. CDR3 nucleotides: TGCAGCGTTGAAGGGACAGGGGGGGCCTACGAGCAGTACTTC. Its translation is CSVEGTGGAYEQYF.